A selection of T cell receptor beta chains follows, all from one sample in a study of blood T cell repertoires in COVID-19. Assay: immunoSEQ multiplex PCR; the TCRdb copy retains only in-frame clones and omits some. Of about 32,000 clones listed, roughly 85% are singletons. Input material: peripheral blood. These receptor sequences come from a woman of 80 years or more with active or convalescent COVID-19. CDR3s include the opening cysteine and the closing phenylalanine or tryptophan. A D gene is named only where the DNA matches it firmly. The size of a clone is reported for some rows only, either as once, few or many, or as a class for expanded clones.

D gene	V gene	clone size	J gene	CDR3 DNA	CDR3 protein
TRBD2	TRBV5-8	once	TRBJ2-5	TGTGCCAGCAGCTCGGGGGGGGGCCACCAAGAGACCCAGTACTTC	CASSSGGGHQETQYF
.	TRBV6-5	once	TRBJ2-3	TGTGCCAGCACCCCGGGGAGCACAGATACGCAGTATTTT	CASTPGSTDTQYF
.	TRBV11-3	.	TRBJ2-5	TGTGCCAGCAGCTTAGGCCAACAGGGAGAGACCCAGTACTTC	CASSLGQQGETQYF
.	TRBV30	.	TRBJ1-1	TGTGCCTGGAGTGTACGACAGGCCACTGAAGCTTTCTTT	CAWSVRQATEAFF
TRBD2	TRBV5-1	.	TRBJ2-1	TGCGCCAGCAGCTACGGACTAGCCCGCAATGAGCAGTTCTTC	CASSYGLARNEQFF
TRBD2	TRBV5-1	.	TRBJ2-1	TGCGCCAGCAGCTTCGACAGCGGGGGCTTCAATGAGCAGTTCTTC	CASSFDSGGFNEQFF
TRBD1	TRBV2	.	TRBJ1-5	TGTGCCAGCAGCCCCCAGGGGGCGAATTCTGGGGGCAATCAGCCCCAGCATTTT	CASSPQGANSGGNQPQHF
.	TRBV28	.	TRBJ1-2	TGTGCCAGCAGTTTAGGGGGGTCGGGCTATGGCTACACCTTC	CASSLGGSGYGYTF
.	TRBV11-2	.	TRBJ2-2	TGTGCCAGCAGCTTTATCCGGGGAAACACCGGGGAGCTGTTTTTT	CASSFIRGNTGELFF
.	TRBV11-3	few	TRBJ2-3	TGTGCCAGCAGCTCGGACAGTTCCACAGATACGCAGTATTTT	CASSSDSSTDTQYF
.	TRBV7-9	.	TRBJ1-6	TGTGCCAGCAGCTTAGAGGGGATTCTTTCACCCCTCCACTTT	CASSLEGILSPLHF
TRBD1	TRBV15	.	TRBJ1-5	TGTGCCACCAGCGGATCGAAAGACAGGGCTAGCAATCAGCCCCAGCATTTT	CATSGSKDRASNQPQHF
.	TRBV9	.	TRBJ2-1	TGTGCCAGCAGCGTAACCCTAAGCTACAATGAGCAGTTCTTC	CASSVTLSYNEQFF
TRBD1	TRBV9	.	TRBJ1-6	TGTGCCAGCAGCCCTGGGACAGGGGTAAATTCACCCCTCCACTTT	CASSPGTGVNSPLHF
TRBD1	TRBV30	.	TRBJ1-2	TGTGCCTGGAGCAGACAGGGTGGAAGGATCTATGGCTACACCTTC	CAWSRQGGRIYGYTF
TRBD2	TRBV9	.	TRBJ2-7	TGTGCCAGCAGCCCGAGTACGGGGGGGGGCCGGGAGCAGTACTTC	CASSPSTGGGREQYF